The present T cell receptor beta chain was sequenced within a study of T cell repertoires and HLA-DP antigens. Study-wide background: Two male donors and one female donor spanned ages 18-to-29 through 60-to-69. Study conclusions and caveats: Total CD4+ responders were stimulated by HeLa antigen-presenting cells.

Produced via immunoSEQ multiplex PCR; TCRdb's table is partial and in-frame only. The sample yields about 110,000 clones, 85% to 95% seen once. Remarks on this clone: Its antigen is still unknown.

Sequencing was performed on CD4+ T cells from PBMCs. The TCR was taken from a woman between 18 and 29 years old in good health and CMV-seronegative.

CDR3 nucleotide sequence: TGTGCCAGCACCCAAGGACAGGGTAAGGGGACAGATACGCAGTATTTT. It encodes CASTQGQGKGTDTQYF. The chain combines TRBV27 with TRBJ2-3; 8 nucleotides align to TRBD1. Germline CDR1 is MNHEY and CDR2 is SMNVEV (reference sequence). This CDR3 is built from 16 residues. The junction had 12 bases not matched to a gene; V was cut back by 7 bases and J by 3 bases.